Sequencing of this T cell receptor beta chain was carried out in a study of human T cells and chemical hapten exposure. Study in general: A patient group, mainly female, showed alopecia areata, totalis or universalis. Study observations and caveats: With alopecia, donors may have immune responses unlike healthy people's.

Per the germline V gene, CDR1 is MNHEY and CDR2 is SMNVEV (reference sequence). V lost 5 bases to trimming and J lost 3 bases; unmatched junction nucleotides: 9. This CDR3 comprises 16 residues. Specified time point: pre-sensitization, week 0. Treatment of the sample: therapeutic diphenylcyclopropenone sensitization with weekly scalp DPC. Patches went on only after blood had been drawn each time. There are a few counts of this clonotype. Its specificity is not known. Each CDR3 protein gets one entry after TCRdb re-called the RACE reads with MiXCR. The sample gives 57,000 or so distinct CDR3 sequences, around 11% of which show up once; approximately 3.9% is in the top ten.

Sample: whole blood, taken in connection with sensitization to the hapten diphenylcyclopropenone (DPC). This receptor was identified in a woman aged 40-49 years with alopecia areata. Some clones in this sample may be carry-over from other donors' samples. The chain links TRBV27 to TRBJ2-1; 8 positions match TRBD1. The CDR3 DNA sequence: TGTGCCAGCAGTCCATATCAGGGGGCGAACTACAATGAGCAGTTCTTC. Its protein is CASSPYQGANYNEQFF.